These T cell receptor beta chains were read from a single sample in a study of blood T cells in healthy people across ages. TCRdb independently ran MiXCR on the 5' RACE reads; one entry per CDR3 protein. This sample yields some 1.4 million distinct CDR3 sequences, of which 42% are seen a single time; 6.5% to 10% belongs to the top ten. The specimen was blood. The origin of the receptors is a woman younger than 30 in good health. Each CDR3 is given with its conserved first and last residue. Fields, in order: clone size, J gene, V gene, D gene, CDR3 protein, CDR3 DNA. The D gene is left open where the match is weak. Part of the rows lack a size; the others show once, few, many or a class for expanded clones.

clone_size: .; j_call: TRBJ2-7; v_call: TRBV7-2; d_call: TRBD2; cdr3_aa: CASSLGLAGICEQYF; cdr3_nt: TGTGCCAGCAGCTTAGGGCTAGCGGGTATCTGCGAGCAGTACTTC
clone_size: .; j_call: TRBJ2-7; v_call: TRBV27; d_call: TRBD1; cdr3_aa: CASSLSTGWYEQYF; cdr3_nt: TGTGCCAGCAGTTTGTCGACAGGGTGGTACGAGCAGTACTTC
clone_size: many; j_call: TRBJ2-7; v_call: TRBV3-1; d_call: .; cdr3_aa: CASSQDGAYEQYF; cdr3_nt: TGTGCCAGCAGCCAAGACGGGGCCTACGAGCAGTACTTC
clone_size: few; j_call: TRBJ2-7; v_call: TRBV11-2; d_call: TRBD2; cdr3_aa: CASSGGTTQYF; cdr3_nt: TGTGCCAGCAGCGGGGGGACTACGCAGTACTTC
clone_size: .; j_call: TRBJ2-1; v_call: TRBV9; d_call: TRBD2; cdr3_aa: CASSNRLAGGAGEQFF; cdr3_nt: TGTGCCAGCAGCAACAGACTAGCGGGGGGAGCAGGGGAGCAGTTCTTC
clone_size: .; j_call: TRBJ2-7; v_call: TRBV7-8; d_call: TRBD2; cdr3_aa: CASSQIGELAGVYEQYF; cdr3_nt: TGTGCCAGCAGCCAAATCGGGGAACTAGCGGGAGTTTACGAGCAGTACTTC
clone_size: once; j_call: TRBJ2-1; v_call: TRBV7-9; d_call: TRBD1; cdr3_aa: CASSSGTGADEQFF; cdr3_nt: TGTGCCAGCAGCTCAGGGACAGGGGCAGATGAGCAGTTCTTC
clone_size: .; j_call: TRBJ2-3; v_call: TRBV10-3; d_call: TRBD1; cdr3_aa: CAIGDRGGTDTQYF; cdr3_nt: TGTGCCATCGGGGACAGGGGGGGTACAGATACGCAGTATTTT
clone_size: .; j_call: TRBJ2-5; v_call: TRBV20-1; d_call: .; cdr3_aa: CSARVTDFGGEQYF; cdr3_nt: TGCAGTGCTAGAGTGACCGACTTTGGGGGAGAGCAGTACTTC
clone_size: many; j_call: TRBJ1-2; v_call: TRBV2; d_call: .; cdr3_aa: CASRTTEINYGYTF; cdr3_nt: TGTGCCAGCAGGACGACAGAGATTAACTATGGCTACACCTTC
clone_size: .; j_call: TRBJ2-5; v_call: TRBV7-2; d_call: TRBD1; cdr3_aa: CASSTGQYNEQYF; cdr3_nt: TGTGCCAGCAGCACGGGACAGTACAATGAGCAGTACTTC
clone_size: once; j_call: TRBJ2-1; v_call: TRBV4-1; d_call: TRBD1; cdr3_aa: CASSPRTGDSRIDEQFF; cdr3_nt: TGCGCCAGCAGCCCCCGAACAGGGGACAGCCGTATCGATGAGCAGTTCTTC
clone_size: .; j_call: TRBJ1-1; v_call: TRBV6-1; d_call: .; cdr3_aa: CASSEARTLNTEAFF; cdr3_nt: TGTGCCAGCAGTGAAGCTAGGACCCTGAACACTGAAGCTTTCTTT
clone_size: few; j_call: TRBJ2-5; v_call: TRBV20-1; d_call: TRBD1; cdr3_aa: CSARDLAGGQETQYF; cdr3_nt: TGCAGTGCTAGAGATCTGGCAGGGGGCCAAGAGACCCAGTACTTC
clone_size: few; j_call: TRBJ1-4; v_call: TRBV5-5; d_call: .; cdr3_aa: CASRHRATNEKLFF; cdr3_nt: TGTGCCAGCAGGCACAGGGCAACTAATGAAAAACTGTTTTTT
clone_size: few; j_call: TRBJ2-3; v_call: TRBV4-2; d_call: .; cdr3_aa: CASSQDGGHTDTQYF; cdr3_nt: TGTGCCAGCAGCCAAGATGGCGGGCACACAGATACGCAGTATTTT
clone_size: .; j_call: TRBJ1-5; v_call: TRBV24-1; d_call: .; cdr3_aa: CATSDSRDNQIWPQHF; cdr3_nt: TGTGCCACCAGTGATTCGAGGGACAATCAGATATGGCCCCAGCATTTT
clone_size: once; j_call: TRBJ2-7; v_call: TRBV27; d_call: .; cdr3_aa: CASVPRGLGIREQYF; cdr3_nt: TGTGCCAGCGTCCCTCGGGGCCTGGGGATCCGCGAGCAGTACTTC
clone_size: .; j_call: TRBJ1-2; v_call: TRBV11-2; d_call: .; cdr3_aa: CASSFSYRWDNYGYTF; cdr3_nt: TGTGCCAGCAGCTTCAGCTACCGGTGGGACAACTATGGCTACACCTTC
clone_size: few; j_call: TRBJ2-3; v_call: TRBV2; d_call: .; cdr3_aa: CASSEGGLGTDTQYF; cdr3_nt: TGTGCCAGCAGCGAGGGGGGTTTGGGCACAGATACGCAGTATTTT
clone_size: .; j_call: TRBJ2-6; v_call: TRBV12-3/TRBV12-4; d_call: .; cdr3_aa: CASSFSLSGANVLTF; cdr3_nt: TGTGCCAGCAGTTTCTCTCTCTCTGGGGCCAACGTCCTGACTTTC
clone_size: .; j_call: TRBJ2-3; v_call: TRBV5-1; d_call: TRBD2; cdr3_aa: CASSSISGLAGLDTQYF; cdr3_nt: TGCGCCAGCAGCTCCATATCGGGACTAGCGGGCTTAGATACGCAGTATTTT
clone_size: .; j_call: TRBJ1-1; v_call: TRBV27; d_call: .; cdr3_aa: CASSLAGQRRGGTEAFF; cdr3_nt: TGTGCCAGCAGTTTGGCCGGGCAGCGACGTGGGGGCACTGAAGCTTTCTTT
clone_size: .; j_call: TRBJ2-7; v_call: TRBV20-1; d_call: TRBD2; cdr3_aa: CSATSGGAGYEQYF; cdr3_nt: TGCAGTGCTACTAGCGGGGGGGCAGGTTACGAGCAGTACTTC
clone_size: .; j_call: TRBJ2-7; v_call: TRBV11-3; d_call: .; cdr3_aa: CASSLGGMVSEQYF; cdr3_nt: TGTGCCAGCAGCTTAGGTGGGATGGTGTCCGAGCAGTACTTC
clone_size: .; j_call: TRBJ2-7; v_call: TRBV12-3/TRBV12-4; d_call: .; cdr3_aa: CASSFRAPPPSYEQYF; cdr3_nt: TGTGCCAGCAGTTTTAGAGCACCTCCTCCGAGCTACGAGCAGTACTTC
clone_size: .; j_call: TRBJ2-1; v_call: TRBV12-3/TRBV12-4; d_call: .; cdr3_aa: CAGSSDGPEQFF; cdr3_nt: TGTGCCGGCAGTTCGGACGGCCCCGAGCAGTTCTTC
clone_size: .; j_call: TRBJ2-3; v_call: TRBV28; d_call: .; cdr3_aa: CANAAGITDTQYF; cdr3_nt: TGTGCCAACGCGGCGGGGATTACAGATACGCAGTATTTT
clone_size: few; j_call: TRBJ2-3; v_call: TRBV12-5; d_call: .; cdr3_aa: CASGSITDTQYF; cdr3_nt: TGTGCTAGTGGGTCTATCACAGATACGCAGTATTTT
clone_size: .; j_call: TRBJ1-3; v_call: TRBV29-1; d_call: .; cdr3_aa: CSVDSGNSGNTIYF; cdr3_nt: TGCAGCGTTGATTCTGGGAACTCTGGAAACACCATATATTTT
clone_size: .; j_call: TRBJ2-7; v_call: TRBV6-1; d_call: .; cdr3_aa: CASSLRQAPNHEQYF; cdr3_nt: TGTGCCAGCAGTTTAAGACAGGCGCCCAACCACGAGCAGTACTTC
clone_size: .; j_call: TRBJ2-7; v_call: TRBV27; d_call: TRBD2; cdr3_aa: CASSYRTSGNYEQYF; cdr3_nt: TGTGCCAGCAGTTACCGGACTAGCGGGAACTACGAGCAGTACTTC
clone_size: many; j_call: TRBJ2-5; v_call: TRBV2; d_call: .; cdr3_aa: CASIGGRGQETQYF; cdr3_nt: TGTGCCAGCATCGGTGGGAGAGGGCAAGAGACCCAGTACTTC
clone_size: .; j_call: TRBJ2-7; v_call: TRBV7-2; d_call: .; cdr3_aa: CASSRGRPTYEQYF; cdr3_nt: TGTGCCAGCAGCCGAGGCAGACCTACCTACGAGCAGTACTTC
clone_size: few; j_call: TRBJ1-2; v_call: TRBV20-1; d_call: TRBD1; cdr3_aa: CSARDETGRGYTF; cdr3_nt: TGCAGTGCTAGAGATGAGACAGGGAGAGGCTACACCTTC
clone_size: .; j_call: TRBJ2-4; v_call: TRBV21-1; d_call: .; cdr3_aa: CASSKVWQGSIQYF; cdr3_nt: TGTGCCAGCAGCAAAGTGTGGCAGGGAAGCATTCAGTACTTC
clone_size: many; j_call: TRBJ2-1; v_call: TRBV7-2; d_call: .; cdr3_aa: CASSLAGASSYNEQFF; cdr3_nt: TGTGCCAGCAGCTTAGCGGGGGCTAGCTCCTACAATGAGCAGTTCTTC